This T cell receptor (beta chain) emerged from a study of T cells in Graves' hyperthyroidism and ophthalmopathy. The wider study: Before any treatment, at initial diagnosis, peripheral blood was collected.

Amplified TCR beta CDR3 regions came from RNA transcripts. The TCR CDR3 was amplified in a first-round RT-PCR using the HTBI primer set. TCRdb fed the multiplex PCR reads into MiXCR, producing one record per CDR3 protein. The data contain approximately 260,000 distinct CDR3 sequences, around 15% of them singletons. The CDR3 has 14 amino acids. Germline CDR1 SQVTM, CDR2 ANQGSEA. V lost 4 bases, J lost 5 bases, and 10 bases stayed unmatched. Study results and limitations: In blood, most of the thyroid clonotypes expanded above 0.001 were also present. Using 13 V-J features, a model discriminated ophthalmopathy from stable hyperthyroidism.

The study collected blood at first hyperthyroidism diagnosis, before any ophthalmopathy symptoms arose. The table lists this clonotype with many counts. Its antigen is currently unknown. The chain uses TRBV29-1 and TRBJ2-5; 7 bases line up with TRBD2. The origin of this receptor is a woman aged 50 to 60 with Graves' hyperthyroidism that later progressed to Graves' ophthalmopathy. The sequencing input was blood. The DNA for the CDR3 is TGCAGCGTTGCCCCACCCGCGGGAGTTGAGACCCAGTACTTC. Amino acids: CSVAPPAGVETQYF.